This T cell receptor beta chain was sequenced in a study of T cells in Graves' hyperthyroidism and ophthalmopathy. Patients with uncontrolled infections, other autoimmune diseases, pregnancy or lactation were excluded. RNA transcripts provided the source from which TCR beta CDR3 regions were amplified. The HTBI set primed first-round TCR CDR3 RT-PCR. TCRdb called the multiplex PCR reads again in MiXCR, with one record for every CDR3 protein. The sample lists about 400,000 distinct CDR3 sequences, roughly 13% occurring once. This clonotype was recorded at least ten times. Trimming pared 6 bases from V and 2 bases from J, leaving 5 bases between. There are 13 residues in the CDR3.

The gene calls are TRBV12-3 or TRBV12-4 and TRBJ2-6; no reliable D call. Sequencing input: blood. The clonotype comes from a man between 50 and 59 years old with Graves' ophthalmopathy. CDR3 protein: CASSFTGANVLTF. The CDR3 DNA reads TGTGCCAGCAGCTTTACTGGGGCCAACGTCCTGACTTTC.